This entry describes one T cell receptor beta chain. Its antigen is not identified. This record belongs to a study of T cell responses to AZD1222 COVID-19 vaccine. Overall study results and limits: Repertoire sampling happened only post peak T cell response. Most donors were white British, females outnumbered males, and clonal diversity was possibly underestimated.

V trimming: 5 bases; J trimming: 5 bases; junction bases outside the gene matches: 2. From germline, CDR1 is LNHDA and CDR2 SQIVND (reference sequence). This CDR3 is 13 amino acids long. The repertoire was sequenced with immunoSEQ multiplex PCR; TCRdb's copy has only in-frame clones and lacks some. Found here are 90,000 to 100,000 clones, 85% to 90% of them singletons; the top ten hold around 7%. V usage is TRBV19 and J usage is TRBJ1-5, with TRBD1 identical over 8 bases. The sample in question was peripheral blood, obtained on day 0 of AZD1222 vaccination. The TCR comes from an adult in good health. CDR3 sequence (DNA): TGTGCCAGTAGTGTCAGGGGGCATCAGCCCCAGCATTTT. Translating gives CASSVRGHQPQHF.